The 13 T cell receptor beta chains below all came from one sample that was sequenced in a study of cytomegalovirus exposure and HLA in healthy donors. The PCR was carried out with 60 Vbeta primers and 13 Jbeta primers. Clones were sequenced by immunoSEQ multiplex PCR, and TCRdb holds only the in-frame ones, with some missing. This sample yields 120,000 or so clones, of which approximately 86% are seen a single time; around 2% belongs to the top ten. Sequencing was carried out using PBMCs. The receptors were sampled from a man aged 35-49 years in good health and CMV-seronegative.

The V gene is TRBV5-1, the J gene TRBJ2-5; 9 bases are a match to TRBD1. From germline, CDR1 is SGHRS and CDR2 YFSETQ. The CDR3 has 14 amino acids. The V segment lost 0 bases and the J segment 4 bases; nucleotides outside the gene matches: 1. The DNA for the CDR3 is TGCGCCAGCAGCTTGGCGGGACAGGGAGAGACCCAGTACTTC. Translated: CASSLAGQGETQYF. Variable domain in full (rest from reference TRBV5-1 and TRBJ2-5): KAGVTQTPRYLIKTRGQQVTLSCSPISGHRSVSWYQQTPGQGLQFLFEYFSETQRNKGNFPGRFSGRQFSNSRSEMNVSTLELGDSALYLCASSLAGQGETQYFGPGTRLLVL.

The chain employs TRBV2 and TRBJ1-1; D gene uncertain. Deletions cut 10 bases from V and 0 bases from J, with 12 bases between. The CDR3 length is 13 residues. Germline V gives CDR1 SNHLY, CDR2 FYNNEI. The CDR3 is CANSPEVNTEAFF. CDR3 in DNA: TGTGCCAACTCTCCGGAGGTGAACACTGAAGCTTTCTTT. The full variable domain, with the rest looked up from reference TRBV2 and TRBJ1-1, is EPEVTQTPSHQVTQMGQEVILRCVPISNHLYFYWYRQILGQKVEFLVSFYNNEISEKSEIFDDQFSVERPDGSNFTLKIRSTKLEDSAMYFCANSPEVNTEAFFGQGTRLTVV.

This rearrangement joins TRBV25-1 to TRBJ2-3; no firm D call. The CDR3 totals 13 residues. The germline V and J ends were trimmed by 8 bases and 5 bases, with 14 bases remaining between them. Germline CDR1 MGHDK, CDR2 SYGVNS. CDR3 coding DNA: TGTGCCAGCGGCGTACCCGCAGGAGATACGCAGTATTTT. It is translated as CASGVPAGDTQYF.

V is TRBV11-2 and J is TRBJ2-3; D remains unclear. V lost 8 bases, J lost 0 bases, and 12 bases lay in between. CDR3 length equals 14 residues. CDR1 and CDR2 from the germline V gene are SGHAT and FQNNGV. In DNA, the CDR3 is TGTGCCAGCGGGTTAGGTTATAGCACAGATACGCAGTATTTT. This encodes CASGLGYSTDTQYF. The full variable domain, with the rest looked up from reference TRBV11-2 and TRBJ2-3, is EAGVAQSPRYKIIEKRQSVAFWCNPISGHATLYWYQQILGQGPKLLIQFQNNGVVDDSQLPKDRFSAERLKGVDSTLKIQPAKLEDSAVYLCASGLGYSTDTQYFGPGTRLTVL.

The chain is built from TRBV5-8 and TRBJ1-1; D remains unclear. The CDR3 consists of 14 residues. V was shortened by 0 bases and J by 6 bases, with 12 bases between the two germline ends. Germline CDR1 SGHTS, CDR2 YDEGEE. CDR3 in amino acids: CASSLDGWGAEAFF. The CDR3 DNA sequence: TGTGCCAGCAGCTTGGATGGTTGGGGAGCTGAAGCTTTCTTT.

The CDR3 bases are TGCGCCAGCAGCCAAGATCCCGGCGGGGAATTCACAGATACGCAGTATTTT. Its translation: CASSQDPGGEFTDTQYF. V is TRBV4-1 and J is TRBJ2-3, with D tentatively TRBD2 (6 bases). The CDR3 covers 17 residues. V was clipped by 0 bases and J by 2 bases, with 15 bases between them. Germline assignment: CDR1 MGHRA and CDR2 YSYEKL.

The chain joins TRBV30 to TRBJ1-4, with TRBD1 as a possible D gene (5 bases). The CDR3 runs to 14 residues. The V and J ends lost 3 bases and 7 bases respectively, with 15 bases between them. The germline V gene has CDR1 GTSNPN and CDR2 SVGIG (reference sequence). In nucleotides, the CDR3 is TGTGCCTGGAGCTACCGGGGGGGACGTGAAAAACTGTTTTTT. This sequence encodes CAWSYRGGREKLFF. The complete variable domain, with remaining parts taken from reference TRBV30 and TRBJ1-4, reads SQTIHQWPATLVQPVGSPLSLECTVEGTSNPNLYWYRQAAGRGLQLLFYSVGIGQISSEVPQNLSASRPQDRQFILSSKKLLLSDSGFYLCAWSYRGGREKLFFGSGTQLSVL.

V is TRBV7-3 and J is TRBJ2-5; TRBD1 aligns across 8 bases. V shed 4 bases and J 1 base; nucleotides not matched to a gene: 2. Germline assignment: CDR1 SGHTA and CDR2 FQGTGA. CDR3 size: 14 residues. The CDR3 here is CASSSDRVQETQYF. The CDR3 nucleotides are TGTGCCAGCAGCTCGGACAGGGTCCAAGAGACCCAGTACTTC.

The chain employs TRBV29-1 and TRBJ2-1; tentative D call: TRBD2 (6 bases). This CDR3 is built from 13 residues. Per the germline V gene, CDR1 is SQVTM and CDR2 is ANQGSEA. Trimming left V 7 bases short and J 7 bases short, with 17 bases between. This CDR3 is CSGVGGKVNEQFF. CDR3 DNA: TGCAGCGGCGTTGGGGGGAAAGTTAATGAGCAGTTCTTC.

The chain carries TRBV4-1 and TRBJ1-1, with 8 bases aligning to TRBD1. This CDR3 region has 14 residues. Trimming at V came to 0 bases and at J to 6 bases, leaving 3 bases not matched to a gene. Germline V CDR1 and CDR2: MGHRA, YSYEKL. The CDR3 DNA follows: TGCGCCAGCAGCCAAGAGGACAGGGTTCCTGAAGCTTTCTTT. Translating it yields CASSQEDRVPEAFF.

This rearrangement joins TRBV6-6 to TRBJ2-7; no firm D call. Germline V gives CDR1 MNHNY, CDR2 SVGAGI (reference sequence). The V end was cut by 0 bases, the J end by 0 bases, with 9 bases between. CDR3 length: 15 amino acids. The CDR3 bases are TGTGCCAGCAGTTACTCGACGGGTACCTCCTACGAGCAGTACTTC. It encodes CASSYSTGTSYEQYF.

This clone was counted once. V is TRBV2 and J is TRBJ1-5; 8 nucleotides line up with TRBD1. The CDR3 extends over 13 amino acids. From germline, CDR1 is SNHLY and CDR2 FYNNEI. J lost 6 bases, V lost 9 bases, and 7 bases had no gene match. The CDR3 sequence: CASDRGGRQPQHF. The CDR3 DNA is TGTGCCAGTGACAGGGGTGGACGTCAGCCCCAGCATTTT.

V and J are TRBV28 and TRBJ1-5, with a possible D match to TRBD1 (6 bases). This CDR3 has 16 residues. The V end lost 5 bases, the J end lost 4 bases, and 18 bases lay between the germline ends. CDR1 is MDHEN and CDR2 is SYDVKM in the germline V gene. CDR3 in amino acids: CASSQTTWTANQPQHF. The CDR3 DNA sequence: TGTGCCAGCAGTCAGACAACCTGGACAGCGAATCAGCCCCAGCATTTT.